Sequencing of this T cell receptor beta chain was carried out in a study of shared clonotypes between healthy human individuals. Overall study: Every donor yielded three CD4 naive, three CD4 memory, two CD8 naive and one CD8 memory plate.

Genomic DNA per cell subset filled all wells of several immunoSEQ plates. Repertoires were generated with immunoSEQ multiplex PCR, while TCRdb's copy carries only in-frame clones and drops some. Among 1.4 million or so clones listed, 97% to 99% were seen once. Findings and caveats of the study: Some naive CD4 clonotypes, roughly 4.7%, turned up in common across several donors. Non-shared clonotypes showed lower generation probabilities than clonotypes common to all four donors.

Concerning this clone: Antigen specificity is unknown.

Germline V gene sequence: CDR1 SNHLY, CDR2 FYNNEI. V dropped 8 bases and J dropped 5 bases, with 6 bases sitting between them. The CDR3 loop spans 10 amino acids. Material for sequencing was naive CD4+ T cells sorted from blood. Documented subset: CD45RA+ positively selected. The genes are TRBV2 and TRBJ2-5; no reliable D call. The sequence was collected from a man between 25 and 39 years old in good health. The CDR3: CASVTETQYF. DNA of the CDR3: TGTGCCAGCGTCACGGAGACCCAGTACTTC.